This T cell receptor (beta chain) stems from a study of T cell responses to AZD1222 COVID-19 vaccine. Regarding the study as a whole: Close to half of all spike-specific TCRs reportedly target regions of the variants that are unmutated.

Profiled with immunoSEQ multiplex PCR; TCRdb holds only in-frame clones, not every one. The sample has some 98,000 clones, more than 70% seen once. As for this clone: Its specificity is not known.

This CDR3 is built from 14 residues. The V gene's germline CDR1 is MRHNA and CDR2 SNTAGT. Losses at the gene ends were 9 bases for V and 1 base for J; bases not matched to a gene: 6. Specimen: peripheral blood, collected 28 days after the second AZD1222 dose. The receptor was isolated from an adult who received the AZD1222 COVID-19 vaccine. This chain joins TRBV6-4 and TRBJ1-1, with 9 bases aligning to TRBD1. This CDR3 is CASSQTGGNTEAFF. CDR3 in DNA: TGTGCCAGTTCGCAGACAGGGGGGAACACTGAAGCTTTCTTT.